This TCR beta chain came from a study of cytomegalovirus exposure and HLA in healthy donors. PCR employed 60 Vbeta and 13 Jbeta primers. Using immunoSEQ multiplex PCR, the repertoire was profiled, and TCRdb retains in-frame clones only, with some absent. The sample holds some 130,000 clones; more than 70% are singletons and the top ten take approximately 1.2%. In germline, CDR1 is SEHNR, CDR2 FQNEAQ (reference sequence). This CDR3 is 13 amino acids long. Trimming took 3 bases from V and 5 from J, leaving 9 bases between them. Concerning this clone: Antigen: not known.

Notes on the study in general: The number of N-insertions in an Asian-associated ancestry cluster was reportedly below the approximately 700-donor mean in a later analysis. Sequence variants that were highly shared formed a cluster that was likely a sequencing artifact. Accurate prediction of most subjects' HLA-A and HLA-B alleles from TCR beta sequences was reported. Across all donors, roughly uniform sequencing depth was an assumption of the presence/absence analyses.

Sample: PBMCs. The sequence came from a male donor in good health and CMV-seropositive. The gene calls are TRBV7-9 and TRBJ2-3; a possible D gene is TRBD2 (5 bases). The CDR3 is CASSFGEGDTQYF. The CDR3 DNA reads TGTGCCAGCAGCTTCGGAGAGGGAGATACGCAGTATTTT.